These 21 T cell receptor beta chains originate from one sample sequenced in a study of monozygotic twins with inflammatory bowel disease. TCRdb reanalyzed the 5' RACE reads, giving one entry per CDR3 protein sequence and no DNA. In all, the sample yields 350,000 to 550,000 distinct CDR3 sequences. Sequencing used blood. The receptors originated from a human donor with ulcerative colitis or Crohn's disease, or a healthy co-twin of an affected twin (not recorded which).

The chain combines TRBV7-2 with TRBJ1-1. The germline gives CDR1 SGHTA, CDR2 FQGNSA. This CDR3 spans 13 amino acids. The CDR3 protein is CASRILGGTEAFF.

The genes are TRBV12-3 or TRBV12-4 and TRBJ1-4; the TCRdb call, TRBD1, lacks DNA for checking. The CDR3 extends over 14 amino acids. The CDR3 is CASSIQGVREKLFF.

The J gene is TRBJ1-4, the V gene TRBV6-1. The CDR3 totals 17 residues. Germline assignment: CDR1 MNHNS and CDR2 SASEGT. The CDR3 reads CASRRWRGEATNEKLFF.

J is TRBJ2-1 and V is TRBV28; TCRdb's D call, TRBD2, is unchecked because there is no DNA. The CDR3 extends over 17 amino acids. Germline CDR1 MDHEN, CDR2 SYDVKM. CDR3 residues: CASWGAGGAGVYNEQFF.

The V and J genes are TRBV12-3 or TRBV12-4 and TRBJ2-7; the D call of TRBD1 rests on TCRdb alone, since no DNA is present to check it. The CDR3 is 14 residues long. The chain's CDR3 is CASTLSGGLYEQYF.

The CDR3 protein is CSAPDFGNTIYF. The rearrangement joins TRBV20-1 to TRBJ1-3. Germline values: CDR1 DFQATT, CDR2 SNEGSKA (reference sequence). This CDR3 is built from 12 residues.

This CDR3 is CASSSPRFSYNEQFF. The V gene is TRBV7-9, the J gene TRBJ2-1; TCRdb designates TRBD1, a call that cannot be tested without DNA. Germline V gives CDR1 SEHNR, CDR2 FQNEAQ (reference sequence). The CDR3 is 15 residues long.

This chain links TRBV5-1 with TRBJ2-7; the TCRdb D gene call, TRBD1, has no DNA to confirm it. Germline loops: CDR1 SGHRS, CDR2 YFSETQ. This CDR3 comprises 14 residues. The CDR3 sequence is CASSFVTGQHEQYF.

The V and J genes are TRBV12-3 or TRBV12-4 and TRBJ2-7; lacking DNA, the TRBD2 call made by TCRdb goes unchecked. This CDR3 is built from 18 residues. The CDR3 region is CASSTSLAGARGAYEQYF.

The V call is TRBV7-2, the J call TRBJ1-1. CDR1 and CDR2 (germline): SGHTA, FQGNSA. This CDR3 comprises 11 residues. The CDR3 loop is CASSFSLEAFF.

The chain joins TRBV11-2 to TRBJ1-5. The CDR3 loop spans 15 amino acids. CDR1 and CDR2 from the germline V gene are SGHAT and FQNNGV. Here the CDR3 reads CASSLGAGPGQPQHF.

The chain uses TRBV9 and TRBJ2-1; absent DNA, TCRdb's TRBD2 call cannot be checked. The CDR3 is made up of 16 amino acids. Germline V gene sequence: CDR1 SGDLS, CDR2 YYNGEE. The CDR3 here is CASSVGGSGSHNEQFF.

The CDR3 reads CASSLKSGGPYEQFF. The V and J genes are TRBV7-2 and TRBJ2-1; TCRdb indicates TRBD2, and absent DNA this call remains unverified. Per the germline V gene, CDR1 is SGHTA and CDR2 is FQGNSA. CDR3 length: 15 residues. The whole variable domain, remainder taken from reference TRBV7-2 and TRBJ2-1, is GAGVSQSPSNKVTEKGKDVELRCDPISGHTALYWYRQSLGQGLEFLIYFQGNSAPDKSGLPSDRFSAERTGGSVSTLTIQRTQQEDSAVYLCASSLKSGGPYEQFFGPGTRLTVL.

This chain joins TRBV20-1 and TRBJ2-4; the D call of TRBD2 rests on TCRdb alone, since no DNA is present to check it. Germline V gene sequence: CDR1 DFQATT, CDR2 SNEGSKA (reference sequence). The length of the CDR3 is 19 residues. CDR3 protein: CSARDALAGLYLAKNIQYF.

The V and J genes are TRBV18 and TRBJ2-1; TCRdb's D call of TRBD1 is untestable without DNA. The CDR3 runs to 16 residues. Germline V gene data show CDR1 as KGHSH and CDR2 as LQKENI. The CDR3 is CASSPTGTASYNEQFF.

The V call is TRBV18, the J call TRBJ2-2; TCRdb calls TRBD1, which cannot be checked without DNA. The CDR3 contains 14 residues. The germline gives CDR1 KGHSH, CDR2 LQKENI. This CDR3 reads CASSPSGPAGELFF.

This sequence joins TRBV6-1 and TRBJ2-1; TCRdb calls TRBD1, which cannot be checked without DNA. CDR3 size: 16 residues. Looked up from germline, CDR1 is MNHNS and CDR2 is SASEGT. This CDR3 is CASSEGLDSPYNEQFF.

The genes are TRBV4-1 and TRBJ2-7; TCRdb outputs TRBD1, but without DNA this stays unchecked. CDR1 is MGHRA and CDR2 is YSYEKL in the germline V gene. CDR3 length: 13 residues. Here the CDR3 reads CASSGGHSYEQYF.

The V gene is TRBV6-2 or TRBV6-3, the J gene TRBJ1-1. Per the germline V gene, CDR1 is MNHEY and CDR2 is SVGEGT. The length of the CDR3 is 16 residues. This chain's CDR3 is CASSLDMGRRDTEAFF.

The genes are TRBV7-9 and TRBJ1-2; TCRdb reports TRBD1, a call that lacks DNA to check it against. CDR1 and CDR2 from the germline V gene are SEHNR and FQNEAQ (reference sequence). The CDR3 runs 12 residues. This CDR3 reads CASNLGQGVYTF. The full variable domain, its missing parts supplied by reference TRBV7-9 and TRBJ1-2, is DTGVSQNPRHKITKRGQNVTFRCDPISEHNRLYWYRQTLGQGPEFLTYFQNEAQLEKSRLLSDRFSAERPKGSFSTLEIQRTEQGDSAMYLCASNLGQGVYTFGSGTRLTVV.

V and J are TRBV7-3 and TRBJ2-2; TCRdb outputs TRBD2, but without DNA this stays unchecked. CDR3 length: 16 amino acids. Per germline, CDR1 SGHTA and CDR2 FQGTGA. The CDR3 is CASSLQSGRGTGELFF.